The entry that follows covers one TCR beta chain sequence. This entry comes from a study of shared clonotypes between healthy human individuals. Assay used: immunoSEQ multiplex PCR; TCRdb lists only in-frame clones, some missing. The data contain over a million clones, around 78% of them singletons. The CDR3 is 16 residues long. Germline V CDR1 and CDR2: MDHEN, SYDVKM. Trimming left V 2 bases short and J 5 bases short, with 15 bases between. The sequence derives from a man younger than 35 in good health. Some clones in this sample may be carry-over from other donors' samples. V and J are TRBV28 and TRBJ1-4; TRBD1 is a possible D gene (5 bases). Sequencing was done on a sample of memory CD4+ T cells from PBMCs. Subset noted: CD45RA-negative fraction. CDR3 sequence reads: CASSLRPGTGNEKLFF. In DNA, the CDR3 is TGTGCCAGCAGTTTACGCCCCGGGACGGGGAATGAAAAACTGTTTTTT.